The clone carrying this TCR beta chain has only one observation. Original methodology: Reference gene primer amplification yielded estimated nucleated cell counts. Profiling relied on immunoSEQ multiplex PCR, and the TCRdb table lists in-frame clones only, not all of them. Clone size and V and J calls were adopted from that table, with D and trimming inferred from the DNA. The table lists fewer than 200,000 clones, around 90% of them singletons, with approximately 9.4% in the top ten. This sample is drawn from a study of blood T cell repertoires in COVID-19. Enrollees, roughly 18 to 90 years old, lived in 24 US areas. Symptom resolution, clearance, or two negative PCRs marked donors in Cohort 3 as recovered. This TCR derives from a woman under 30 who had recovered from COVID-19. What was sequenced was PBMCs or T cells enriched from blood (not recorded which).

The CDR3 region is CASSSGTGAGFNEQFF. The CDR3 DNA reads TGTGCCAGCAGCTCCGGCACAGGAGCAGGGTTTAATGAGCAGTTCTTC. This chain links TRBV13 with TRBJ2-1, with D maybe TRBD1 (5 bases). Germline CDR1 reads PRHDT; CDR2 reads FYEKMQ (reference sequence). Trimming cost V 4 bases and J 7 bases, with 20 bases left between them. CDR3 length: 16 residues.